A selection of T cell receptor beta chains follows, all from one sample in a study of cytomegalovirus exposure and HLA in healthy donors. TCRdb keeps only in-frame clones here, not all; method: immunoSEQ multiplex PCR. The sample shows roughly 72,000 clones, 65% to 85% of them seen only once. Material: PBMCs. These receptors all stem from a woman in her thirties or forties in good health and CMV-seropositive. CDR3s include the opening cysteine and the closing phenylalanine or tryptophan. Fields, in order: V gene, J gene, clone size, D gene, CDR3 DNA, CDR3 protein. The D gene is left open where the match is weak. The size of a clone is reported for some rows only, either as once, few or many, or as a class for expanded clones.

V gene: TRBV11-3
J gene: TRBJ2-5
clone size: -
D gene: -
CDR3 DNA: TGTGCCAGCAGCAAGGACGGGAAGACCCAGTACTTC
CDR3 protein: CASSKDGKTQYF

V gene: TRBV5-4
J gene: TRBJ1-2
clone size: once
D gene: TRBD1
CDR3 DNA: TGTGCCAGCAGGGCAGGGACAGGCTATGGCTACACCTTC
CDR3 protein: CASRAGTGYGYTF

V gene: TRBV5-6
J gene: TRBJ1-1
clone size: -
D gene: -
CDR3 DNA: TGTGCCAGCAGCTTGGTAGGCAGGGCCACTGAAGCTTTCTTT
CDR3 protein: CASSLVGRATEAFF

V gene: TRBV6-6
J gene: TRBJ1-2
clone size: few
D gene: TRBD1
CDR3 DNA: TGTGCCAGCAGTTACGACAGGGCCCCCTATGGCTACACCTTC
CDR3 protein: CASSYDRAPYGYTF

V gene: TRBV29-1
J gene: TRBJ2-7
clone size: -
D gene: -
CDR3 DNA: TGCAGCGTCAGATCGTCAGTAGGAGCTAACGAGCAGTACTTC
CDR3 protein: CSVRSSVGANEQYF

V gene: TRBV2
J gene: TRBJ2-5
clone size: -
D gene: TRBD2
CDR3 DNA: TGTGCCAGCAGTGGGGGGAGGGCGGAGACCCAGTACTTC
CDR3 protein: CASSGGRAETQYF

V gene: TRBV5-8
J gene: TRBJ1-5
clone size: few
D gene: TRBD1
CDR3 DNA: TGTGCCAGCAGCGACGGCCAGGGGGCGCATAAGGGTCAGCCCCAGCATTTT
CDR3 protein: CASSDGQGAHKGQPQHF

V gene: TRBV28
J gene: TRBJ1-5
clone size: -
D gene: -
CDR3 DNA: TGTGCCAGCAGGAAGAGATTACAGGTCGATCAGCCCCAGCATTTT
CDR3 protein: CASRKRLQVDQPQHF

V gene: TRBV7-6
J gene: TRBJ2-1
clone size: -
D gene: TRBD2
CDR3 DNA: TGTGCCAGCACCGGGACTAGCGGGAGGGAGAGCTCCTACAATGAGCAGTTCTTC
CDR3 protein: CASTGTSGRESSYNEQFF

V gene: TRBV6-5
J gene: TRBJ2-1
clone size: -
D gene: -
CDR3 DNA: TGTGCCAGCAGTTACTCGTATACTAGTCCCCACAATGAGCAGTTCTTC
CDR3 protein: CASSYSYTSPHNEQFF

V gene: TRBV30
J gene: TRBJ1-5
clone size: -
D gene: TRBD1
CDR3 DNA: TGTGCCTGGAGTGGAGGGGGCACTCAGCCCCAGCATTTT
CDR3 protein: CAWSGGGTQPQHF

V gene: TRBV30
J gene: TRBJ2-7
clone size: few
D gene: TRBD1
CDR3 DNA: TGTGCCTGGACCCCCGGGACAGGGGCCCCTAAAGAGTACTTC
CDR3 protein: CAWTPGTGAPKEYF

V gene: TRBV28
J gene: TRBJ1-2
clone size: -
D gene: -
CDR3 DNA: TGTGCCAGCAGTCCCCAACCACAGGAGTTCCCTAATGGCTACACCTTC
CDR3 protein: CASSPQPQEFPNGYTF

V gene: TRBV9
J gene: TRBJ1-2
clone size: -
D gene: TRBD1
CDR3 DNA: TGTGCCAGCAGCCAGACAGGGAACTATGGCTACACCTTC
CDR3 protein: CASSQTGNYGYTF

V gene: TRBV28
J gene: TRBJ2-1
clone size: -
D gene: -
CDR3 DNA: TGTGCCAGCAGGACCGGGTCCTCTGGGTACAATGAGCAGTTCTTC
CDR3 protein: CASRTGSSGYNEQFF

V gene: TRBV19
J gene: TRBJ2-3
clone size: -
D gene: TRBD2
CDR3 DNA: TGTGCCAGTAGTATTCCAGGGACTAGCGGGAGCGTGAGGCAGTATTTT
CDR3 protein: CASSIPGTSGSVRQYF

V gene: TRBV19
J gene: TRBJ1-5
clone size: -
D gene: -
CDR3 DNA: TGTGCCAGTAGTCCCCCGGGGGAGGGGGTGCGATGGCTCCAGCATTTT
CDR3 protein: CASSPPGEGVRWLQHF

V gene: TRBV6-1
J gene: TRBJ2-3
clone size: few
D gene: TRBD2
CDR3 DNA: TGTGCCACCGAAGAACTAGCGGGGGGGCCAGATACGCAGTATTTT
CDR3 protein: CATEELAGGPDTQYF

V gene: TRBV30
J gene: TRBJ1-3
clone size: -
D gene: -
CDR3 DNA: TGTGCCTGGAGCGCACAGGGAAACACCATATATTTT
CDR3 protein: CAWSAQGNTIYF

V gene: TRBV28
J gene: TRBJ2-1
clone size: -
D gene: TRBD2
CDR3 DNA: TGTGCCAGCAGTCGGACCACCCCGGGGGGTGAGCAGTTCTTC
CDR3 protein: CASSRTTPGGEQFF

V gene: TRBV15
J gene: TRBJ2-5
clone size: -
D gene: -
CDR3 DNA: TGTGCCACCAGCAGAGATTCGGCCGGAGCGGAGACCCAGTACTTC
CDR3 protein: CATSRDSAGAETQYF

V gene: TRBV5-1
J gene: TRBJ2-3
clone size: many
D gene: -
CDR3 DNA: TGCGCCAGCAGCCCGACGACTGCAGATACGCAGTATTTT
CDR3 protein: CASSPTTADTQYF

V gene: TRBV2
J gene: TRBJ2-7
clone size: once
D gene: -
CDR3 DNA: TGTGCCAGCACGGGAAACTACGAGCAGTACTTC
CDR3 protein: CASTGNYEQYF